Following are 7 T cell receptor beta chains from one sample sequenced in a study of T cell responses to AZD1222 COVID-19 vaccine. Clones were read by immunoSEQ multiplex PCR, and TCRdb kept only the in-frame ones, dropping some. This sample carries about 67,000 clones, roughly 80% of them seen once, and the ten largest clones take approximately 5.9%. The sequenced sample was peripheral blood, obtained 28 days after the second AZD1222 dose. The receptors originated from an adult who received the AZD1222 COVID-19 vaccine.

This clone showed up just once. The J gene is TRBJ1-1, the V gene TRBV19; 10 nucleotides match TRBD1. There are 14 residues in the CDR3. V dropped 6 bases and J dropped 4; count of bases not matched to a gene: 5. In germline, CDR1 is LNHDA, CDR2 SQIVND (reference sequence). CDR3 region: CASSLGTGATEAFF. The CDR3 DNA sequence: TGTGCCAGTAGCCTCGGGACAGGGGCCACTGAAGCTTTCTTT.

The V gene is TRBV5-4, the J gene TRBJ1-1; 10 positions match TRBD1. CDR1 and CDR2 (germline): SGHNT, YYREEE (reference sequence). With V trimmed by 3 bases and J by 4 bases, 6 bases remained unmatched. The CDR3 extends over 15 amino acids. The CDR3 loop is CASSSVRDRGTEAFF. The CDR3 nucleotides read TGTGCCAGCAGCTCCGTCCGGGACAGGGGCACTGAAGCTTTCTTT.

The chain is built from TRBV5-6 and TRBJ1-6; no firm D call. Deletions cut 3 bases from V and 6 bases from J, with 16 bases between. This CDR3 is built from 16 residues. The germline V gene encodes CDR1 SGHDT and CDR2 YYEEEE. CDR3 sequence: CASSWFVGLPNSPLHF. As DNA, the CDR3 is TGTGCCAGCAGCTGGTTTGTGGGGTTGCCTAATTCACCCCTCCACTTT.

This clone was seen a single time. CDR3 in DNA: TGCGCCAGCGGACCAGGGGTCGACACAGATACGCAGTATTTT. It codes for CASGPGVDTDTQYF. V gene TRBV5-1 combines with J gene TRBJ2-3; a possible D gene is TRBD1 (6 bases). The length of the CDR3 is 14 residues. The germline gives CDR1 SGHRS, CDR2 YFSETQ. The ends were cut back, 7 bases at V and 2 bases at J, with 14 bases in the middle.

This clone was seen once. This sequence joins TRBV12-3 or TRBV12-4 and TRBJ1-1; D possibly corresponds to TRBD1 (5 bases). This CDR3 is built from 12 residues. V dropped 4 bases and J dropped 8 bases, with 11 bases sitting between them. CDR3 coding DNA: TGTGCCAGCAGTTGGGGACTGGGCGAAGCTTTCTTT. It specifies CASSWGLGEAFF.

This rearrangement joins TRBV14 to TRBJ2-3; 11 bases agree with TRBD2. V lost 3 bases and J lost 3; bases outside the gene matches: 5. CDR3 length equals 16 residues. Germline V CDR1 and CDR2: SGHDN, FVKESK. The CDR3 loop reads CASSQLAGGGTDTQYF. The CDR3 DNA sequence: TGTGCCAGCAGCCAGCTAGCGGGGGGTGGAACAGATACGCAGTATTTT.

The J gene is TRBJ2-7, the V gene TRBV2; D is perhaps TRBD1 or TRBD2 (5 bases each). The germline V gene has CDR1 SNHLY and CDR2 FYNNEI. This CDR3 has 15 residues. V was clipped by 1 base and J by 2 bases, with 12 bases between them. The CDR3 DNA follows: TGTGCCAGCAGTGAAGGGGGGACGAGAACCTACGAGCAGTACTTC. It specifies CASSEGGTRTYEQYF.